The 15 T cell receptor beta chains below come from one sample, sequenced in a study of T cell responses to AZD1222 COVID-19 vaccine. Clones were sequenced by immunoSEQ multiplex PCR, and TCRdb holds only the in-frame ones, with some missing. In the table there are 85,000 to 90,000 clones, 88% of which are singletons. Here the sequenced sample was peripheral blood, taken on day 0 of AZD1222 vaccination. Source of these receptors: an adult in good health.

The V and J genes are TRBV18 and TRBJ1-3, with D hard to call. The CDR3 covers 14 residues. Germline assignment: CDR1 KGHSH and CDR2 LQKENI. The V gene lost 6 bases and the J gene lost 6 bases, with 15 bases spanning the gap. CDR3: CASSLDGSLNTIYF. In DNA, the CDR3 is TGTGCCAGCTCTCTGGACGGGAGCCTAAACACCATATATTTT.

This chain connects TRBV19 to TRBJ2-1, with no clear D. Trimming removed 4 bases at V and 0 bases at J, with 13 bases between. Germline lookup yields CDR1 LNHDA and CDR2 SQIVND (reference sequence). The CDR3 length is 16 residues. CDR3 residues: CASSKLGMSSYNEQFF. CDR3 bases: TGTGCCAGTAGTAAGTTAGGGATGAGCTCCTACAATGAGCAGTTCTTC.

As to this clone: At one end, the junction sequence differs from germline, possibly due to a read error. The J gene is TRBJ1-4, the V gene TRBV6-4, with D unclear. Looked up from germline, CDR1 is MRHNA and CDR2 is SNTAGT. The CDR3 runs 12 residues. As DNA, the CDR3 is TGTGCCAGCAGGGCTCTTAATGGAAAACTGTTTTTT. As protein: CASRALNGKLFF.

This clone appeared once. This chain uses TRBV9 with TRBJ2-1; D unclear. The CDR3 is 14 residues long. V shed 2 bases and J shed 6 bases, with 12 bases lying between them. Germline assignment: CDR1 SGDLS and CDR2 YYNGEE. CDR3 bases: TGTGCCAGCAGCGTGGACCTTAGAGTCAATGAGCAGTTCTTC. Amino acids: CASSVDLRVNEQFF.

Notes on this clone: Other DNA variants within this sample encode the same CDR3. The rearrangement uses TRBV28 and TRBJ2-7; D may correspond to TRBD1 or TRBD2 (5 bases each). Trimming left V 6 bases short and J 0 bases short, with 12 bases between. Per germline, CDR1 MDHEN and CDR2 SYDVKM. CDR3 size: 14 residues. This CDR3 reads CASSTGLLSYEQYF. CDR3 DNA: TGTGCCAGCAGCACGGGGCTCCTCTCCTACGAGCAGTACTTC. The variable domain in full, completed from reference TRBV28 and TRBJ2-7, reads DVKVTQSSRYLVKRTGEKVFLECVQDMDHENMFWYRQDPGLGLRLIYFSYDVKMKEKGDIPEGYSVSREKKERFSLILESASTNQTSMYLCASSTGLLSYEQYFGPGTRLTVT.

Here the CDR3 reads CASSLVFGQGLADTQYF. The DNA of the CDR3 is TGCGCCAGCAGCTTGGTCTTCGGACAGGGGTTGGCAGATACGCAGTATTTT. The chain carries TRBV5-1 and TRBJ2-3, with 9 nucleotides matching TRBD1. V shed 0 bases, J shed 4 bases, and the junction held 9 bases outside the gene matches. CDR1 and CDR2 (germline): SGHRS, YFSETQ. The CDR3 is 17 residues long.

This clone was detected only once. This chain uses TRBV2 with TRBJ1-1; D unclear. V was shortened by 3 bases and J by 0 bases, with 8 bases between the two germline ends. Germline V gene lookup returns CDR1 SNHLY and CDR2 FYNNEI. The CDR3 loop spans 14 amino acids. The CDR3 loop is CASSEDRVNTEAFF. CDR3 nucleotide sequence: TGTGCCAGCAGTGAGGACCGGGTGAACACTGAAGCTTTCTTT.

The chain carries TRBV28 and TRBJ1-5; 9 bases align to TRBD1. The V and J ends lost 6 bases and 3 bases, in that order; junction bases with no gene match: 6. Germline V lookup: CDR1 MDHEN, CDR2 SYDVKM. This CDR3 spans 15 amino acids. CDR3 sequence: CASRRGQGPNQPQHF. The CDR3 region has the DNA TGTGCCAGCAGGCGGGGACAGGGTCCCAATCAGCCCCAGCATTTT.

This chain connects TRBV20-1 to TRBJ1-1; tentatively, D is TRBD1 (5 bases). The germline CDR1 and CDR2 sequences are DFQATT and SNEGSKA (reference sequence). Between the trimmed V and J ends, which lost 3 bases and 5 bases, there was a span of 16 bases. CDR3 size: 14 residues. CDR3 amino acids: CSASSGGSKTEAFF. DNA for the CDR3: TGCAGTGCTAGTTCCGGGGGGAGTAAGACTGAAGCTTTCTTT.

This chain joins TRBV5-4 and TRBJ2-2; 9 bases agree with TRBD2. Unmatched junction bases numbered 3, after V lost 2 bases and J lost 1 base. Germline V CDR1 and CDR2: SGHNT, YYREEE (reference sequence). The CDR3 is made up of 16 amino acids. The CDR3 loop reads CASSLDSGRNTGELFF. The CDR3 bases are TGTGCCAGCAGCTTAGATAGCGGGAGGAACACCGGGGAGCTGTTTTTT.

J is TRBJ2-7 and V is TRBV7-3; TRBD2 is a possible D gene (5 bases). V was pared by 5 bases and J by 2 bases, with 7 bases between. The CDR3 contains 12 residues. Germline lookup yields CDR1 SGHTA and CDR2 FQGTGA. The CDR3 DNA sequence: TGTGCCAGCAGCGAGGGTGCCTACGAGCAGTACTTC. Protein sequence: CASSEGAYEQYF.

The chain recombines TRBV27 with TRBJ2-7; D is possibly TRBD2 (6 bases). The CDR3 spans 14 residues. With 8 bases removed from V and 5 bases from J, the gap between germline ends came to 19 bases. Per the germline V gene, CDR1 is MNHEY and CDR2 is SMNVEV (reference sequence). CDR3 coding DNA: TGTGCCAGCCAAAAGACTAGTTGGCTCGACGAGCAGTACTTC. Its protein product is CASQKTSWLDEQYF.

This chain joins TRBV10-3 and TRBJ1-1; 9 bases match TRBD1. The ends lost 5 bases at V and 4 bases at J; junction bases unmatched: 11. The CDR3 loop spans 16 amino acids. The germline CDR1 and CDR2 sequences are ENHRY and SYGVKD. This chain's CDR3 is CAISSPGGTGLTEAFF. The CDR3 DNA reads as TGTGCCATCAGTTCCCCCGGGGGGACAGGGCTCACTGAAGCTTTCTTT.

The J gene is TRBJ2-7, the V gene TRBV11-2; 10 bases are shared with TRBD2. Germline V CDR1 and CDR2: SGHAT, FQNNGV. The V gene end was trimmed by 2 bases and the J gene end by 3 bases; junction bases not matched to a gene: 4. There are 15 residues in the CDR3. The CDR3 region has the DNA TGTGCCAGCAGCTTACAACCTAGCGGGAGCTACGAGCAGTACTTC. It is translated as CASSLQPSGSYEQYF.

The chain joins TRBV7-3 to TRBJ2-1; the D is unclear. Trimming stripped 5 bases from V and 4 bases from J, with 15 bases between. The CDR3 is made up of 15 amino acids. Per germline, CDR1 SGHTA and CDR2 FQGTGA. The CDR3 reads CASSLGGEHYNEQFF. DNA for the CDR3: TGTGCCAGCAGCCTAGGCGGCGAGCATTACAATGAGCAGTTCTTC.